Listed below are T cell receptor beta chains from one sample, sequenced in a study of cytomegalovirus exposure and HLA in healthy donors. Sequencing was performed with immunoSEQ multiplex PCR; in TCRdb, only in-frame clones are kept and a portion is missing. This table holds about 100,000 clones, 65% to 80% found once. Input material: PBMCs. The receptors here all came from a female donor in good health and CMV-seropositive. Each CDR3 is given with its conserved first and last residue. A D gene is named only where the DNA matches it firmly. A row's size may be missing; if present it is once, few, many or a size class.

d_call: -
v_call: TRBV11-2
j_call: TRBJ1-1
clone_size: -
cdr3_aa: CASSLERAGGTEAFF
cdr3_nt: TGTGCCAGCAGCTTAGAAAGGGCGGGGGGCACTGAAGCTTTCTTT

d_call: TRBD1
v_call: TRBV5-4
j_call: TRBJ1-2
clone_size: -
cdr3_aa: CASSTGQEIYGYTF
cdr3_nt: TGTGCCAGCAGTACGGGACAGGAGATTTATGGCTACACCTTC

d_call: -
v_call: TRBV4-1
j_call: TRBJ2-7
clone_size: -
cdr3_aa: CASSQGADSTYEQYF
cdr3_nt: TGCGCCAGCAGCCAAGGGGCCGACAGCACCTACGAGCAGTACTTC

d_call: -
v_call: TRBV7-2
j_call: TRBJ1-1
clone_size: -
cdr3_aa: CASSPGVGLLNTEAFF
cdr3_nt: TGTGCCAGCAGCCCGGGGGTGGGACTACTGAACACTGAAGCTTTCTTT

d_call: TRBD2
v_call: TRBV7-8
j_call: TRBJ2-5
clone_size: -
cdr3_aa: CASSSGLWETQYF
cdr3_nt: TGTGCCAGCAGCTCGGGACTATGGGAGACCCAGTACTTC

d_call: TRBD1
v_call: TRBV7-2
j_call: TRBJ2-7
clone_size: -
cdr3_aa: CASSLDWTGPYEQYF
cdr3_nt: TGTGCCAGCAGCTTAGATTGGACAGGGCCCTACGAGCAGTACTTC

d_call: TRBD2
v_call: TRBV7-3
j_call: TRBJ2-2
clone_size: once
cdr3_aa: CASSLGLAGSNTGELFF
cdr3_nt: TGTGCCAGCAGCCTAGGACTAGCGGGATCGAACACCGGGGAGCTGTTTTTT

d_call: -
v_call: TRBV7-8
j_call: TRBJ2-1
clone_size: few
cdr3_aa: CASSLEKLNEQFF
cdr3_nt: TGTGCCAGCAGCTTAGAAAAGCTCAATGAGCAGTTCTTC

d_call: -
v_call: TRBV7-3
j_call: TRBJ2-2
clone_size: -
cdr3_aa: CASRLRTEGGELFF
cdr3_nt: TGTGCCAGCAGGCTAAGGACGGAGGGCGGGGAGCTGTTTTTT

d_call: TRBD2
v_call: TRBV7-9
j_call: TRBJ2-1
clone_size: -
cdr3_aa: CASSSGLAGAPWVF
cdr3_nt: TGTGCCAGCAGCTCGGGACTAGCGGGAGCCCCTTGGGTCTTC

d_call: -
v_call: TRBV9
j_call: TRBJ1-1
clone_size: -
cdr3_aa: CASNWQGNTEAFF
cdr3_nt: TGTGCCAGCAATTGGCAGGGGAACACTGAAGCTTTCTTT

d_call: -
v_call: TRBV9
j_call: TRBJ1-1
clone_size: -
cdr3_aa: CASSVGRRGTEAFF
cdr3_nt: TGTGCCAGCAGCGTAGGAAGGAGGGGCACTGAAGCTTTCTTT

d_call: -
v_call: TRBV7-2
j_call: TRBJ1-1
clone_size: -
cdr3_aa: CASSPIQNTEAFF
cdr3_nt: TGTGCCAGCAGCCCCATACAGAACACTGAAGCTTTCTTT

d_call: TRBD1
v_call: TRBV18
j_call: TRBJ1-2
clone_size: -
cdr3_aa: CASSLQGADYGYTF
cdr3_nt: TGTGCCAGCTCATTACAGGGGGCCGACTATGGCTACACCTTC

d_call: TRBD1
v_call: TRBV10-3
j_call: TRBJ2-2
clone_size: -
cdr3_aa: CAISTGQGVNTGELFF
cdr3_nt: TGTGCCATCAGTACGGGGCAGGGGGTAAACACCGGGGAGCTGTTTTTT

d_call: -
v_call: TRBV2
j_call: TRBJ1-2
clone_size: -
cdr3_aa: CASSPRTGNYGYTF
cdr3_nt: TGTGCCAGCAGTCCTAGGACGGGGAACTATGGCTACACCTTC

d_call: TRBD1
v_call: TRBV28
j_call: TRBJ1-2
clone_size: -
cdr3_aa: CASSFIETGKGYTF
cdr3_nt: TGTGCCAGCAGTTTTATAGAGACAGGGAAAGGCTACACCTTC

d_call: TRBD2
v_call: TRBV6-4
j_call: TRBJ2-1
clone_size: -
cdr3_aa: CASSDGTSGNNEQFF
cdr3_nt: TGTGCCAGCAGTGACGGGACTAGCGGGAACAATGAGCAGTTCTTC

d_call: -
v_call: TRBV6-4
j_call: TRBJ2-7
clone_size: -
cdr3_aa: CANEGSQDSYEQYF
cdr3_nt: TGTGCCAACGAGGGCAGCCAGGACTCCTACGAGCAGTACTTC

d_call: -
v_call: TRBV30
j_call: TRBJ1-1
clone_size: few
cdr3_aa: CAWSEIRTEAFF
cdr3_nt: TGTGCCTGGAGTGAAATCAGGACTGAAGCTTTCTTT